The 3 T cell receptor beta chains below all came from one sample that was sequenced in a study of shared clonotypes between healthy human individuals. Some clones are missing from TCRdb's copy, which holds only in-frame ones; the method was immunoSEQ multiplex PCR. The table lists 2 million to 2.5 million clones, approximately 93% of them singletons. The sample taken for sequencing was naive CD4+ T cells from PBMCs. Subset indicated: CD45RA+ positively selected. The receptors were gathered from a man between 18 and 29 years old in good health. Some clones in this sample may be carry-over from other donors' samples.

This sequence joins TRBV9 and TRBJ2-1; possible D gene TRBD1, 6 bases. CDR1 and CDR2 from the germline V gene are SGDLS and YYNGEE. The ends were cut back, 3 bases at V and 6 bases at J, with 10 bases in the middle. The CDR3 totals 13 residues. The CDR3 sequence is CASSAGAPNEQFF. DNA for the CDR3: TGTGCCAGCAGCGCAGGGGCGCCCAATGAGCAGTTCTTC.

With regard to this clone: Other DNA variants within this sample encode the same CDR3. V gene TRBV7-9 combines with J gene TRBJ2-1, with TRBD2 identical over 7 bases. CDR1 and CDR2 (germline): SEHNR, FQNEAQ (reference sequence). The CDR3 covers 15 residues. After removal of 3 bases from V and 0 bases from J, the junction contained 2 bases not matched to a gene. For the CDR3, the DNA is TGTGCCAGCAGCTTCCCGGGGGGCTCCTACAATGAGCAGTTCTTC. It encodes CASSFPGGSYNEQFF.

The V call is TRBV5-6, the J call TRBJ1-2; TRBD1 is a possible D gene (6 bases). Deletions cut 0 bases from V and 8 bases from J, with 17 bases between. This CDR3 spans 15 amino acids. Germline values: CDR1 SGHDT, CDR2 YYEEEE. The CDR3, as DNA: TGTGCCAGCAGCTTGGCCCCAGGGGCCGGTCGCGGCTACACCTTC. Translation gives CASSLAPGAGRGYTF.